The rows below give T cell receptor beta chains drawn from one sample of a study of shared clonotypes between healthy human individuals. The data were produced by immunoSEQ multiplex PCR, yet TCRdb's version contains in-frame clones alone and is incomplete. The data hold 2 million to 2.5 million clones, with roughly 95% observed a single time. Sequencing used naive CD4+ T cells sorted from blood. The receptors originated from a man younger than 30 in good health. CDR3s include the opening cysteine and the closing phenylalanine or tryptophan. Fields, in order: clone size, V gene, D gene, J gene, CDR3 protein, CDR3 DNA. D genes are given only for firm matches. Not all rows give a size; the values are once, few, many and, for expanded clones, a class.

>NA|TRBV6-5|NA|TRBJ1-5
CASSRTDSNQPQHF
TGTGCCAGCAGTCGGACAGATAGCAATCAGCCCCAGCATTTT
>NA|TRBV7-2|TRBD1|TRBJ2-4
CASSEDRGWTYAKNIQYF
TGTGCCAGCAGCGAGGACAGGGGGTGGACTTATGCCAAAAACATTCAGTACTTC
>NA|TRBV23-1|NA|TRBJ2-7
CASSQPPQGPYEQYF
TGCGCCAGCAGTCAGCCCCCGCAGGGGCCCTACGAGCAGTACTTC
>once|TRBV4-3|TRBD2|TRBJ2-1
CASSRETSGVYNEQFF
TGCGCCAGCAGCCGGGAGACTAGCGGGGTTTACAATGAGCAGTTCTTC
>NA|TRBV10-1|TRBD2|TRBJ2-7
CASSETSGGAEEQYF
TGCGCCAGCTCAGAAACTAGCGGGGGGGCCGAAGAGCAGTACTTC
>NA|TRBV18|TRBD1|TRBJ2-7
CASSSGTGSYEQYF
TGTGCCAGCTCATCGGGGACAGGGAGCTACGAGCAGTACTTC
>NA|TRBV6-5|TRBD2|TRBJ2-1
CASSYRTSGGPWEFF
TGTGCCAGCAGTTACCGCACTAGCGGGGGTCCCTGGGAGTTCTTC
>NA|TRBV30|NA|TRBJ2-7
CAWSRGNLFYEQYF
TGTGCCTGGAGTAGGGGGAACCTTTTCTACGAGCAGTACTTC
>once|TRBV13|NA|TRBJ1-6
CASSLGASGDSPLHF
TGTGCCAGCAGCTTAGGCGCTTCTGGGGATTCACCCCTCCACTTT
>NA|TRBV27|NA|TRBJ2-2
CASSLLRQARTGELFF
TGTGCCAGCAGTTTATTGCGGCAGGCACGAACCGGGGAGCTGTTTTTT
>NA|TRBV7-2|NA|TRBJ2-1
CASTRGDNEQFF
TGTGCCAGCACGCGCGGGGACAATGAGCAGTTCTTC
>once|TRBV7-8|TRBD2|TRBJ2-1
CASSLEAGGAGNEQFF
TGTGCCAGCAGCTTAGAGGCCGGGGGGGCCGGGAATGAGCAGTTCTTC
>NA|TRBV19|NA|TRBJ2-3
CASSANRITDTQYF
TGTGCCAGTAGTGCAAACAGAATCACAGATACGCAGTATTTT
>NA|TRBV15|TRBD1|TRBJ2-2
CATRTGQPTGELFF
TGTGCCACCAGGACGGGACAGCCCACCGGGGAGCTGTTTTTT
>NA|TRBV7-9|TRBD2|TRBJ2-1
CASSSLAGGLLSNEQFF
TGTGCCAGCAGCTCCTTAGCGGGGGGGCTCTTATCAAATGAGCAGTTCTTC
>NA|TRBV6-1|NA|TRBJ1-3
CASHGDTVSGNTIYF
TGTGCCAGCCATGGGGACACCGTCTCTGGAAACACCATATATTTT
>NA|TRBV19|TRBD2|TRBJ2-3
CASSGASGGVSNTQYF
TGTGCCAGTAGTGGGGCTAGCGGGGGGGTATCGAATACGCAGTATTTT
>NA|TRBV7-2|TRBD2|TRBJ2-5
CASSLELAGGMGETQYF
TGTGCCAGCAGCTTAGAACTAGCGGGAGGAATGGGAGAGACCCAGTACTTC
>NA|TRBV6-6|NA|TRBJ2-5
CASSLQGPGTQYF
TGTGCCAGCAGTCTACAGGGCCCTGGGACCCAGTACTTC
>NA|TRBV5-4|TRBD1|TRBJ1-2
CASSPGGQFYGYTF
TGTGCCAGCAGCCCTGGGGGACAGTTCTATGGCTACACCTTC
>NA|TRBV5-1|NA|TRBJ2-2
CASSLSGENTGELFF
TGCGCCAGCAGCTTGTCGGGCGAAAACACCGGGGAGCTGTTTTTT
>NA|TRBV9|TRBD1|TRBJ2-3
CASSARTGYDTDTQYF
TGTGCCAGCAGCGCCAGGACAGGGTATGACACAGATACGCAGTATTTT
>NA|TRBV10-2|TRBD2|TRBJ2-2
CASSESGRGNTGELFF
TGCGCCAGCAGTGAGTCAGGGAGGGGGAACACCGGGGAGCTGTTTTTT
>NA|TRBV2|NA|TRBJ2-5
CASSRRETQYF
TGTGCCAGCAGCAGGAGAGAGACCCAGTACTTC
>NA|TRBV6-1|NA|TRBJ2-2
CASSELWGAGELFF
TGTGCCAGCAGTGAACTCTGGGGCGCAGGGGAGCTGTTTTTT
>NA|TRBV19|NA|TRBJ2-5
CASSTAVGPQETQYF
TGTGCCAGTAGTACCGCGGTAGGGCCACAGGAGACCCAGTACTTC
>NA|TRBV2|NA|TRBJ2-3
CASSVTSTDTQYF
TGTGCCAGCAGTGTGACGAGCACAGATACGCAGTATTTT
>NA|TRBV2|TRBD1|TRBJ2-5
CASRGQGGTQYF
TGTGCCAGCAGGGGACAGGGGGGGACCCAGTACTTC
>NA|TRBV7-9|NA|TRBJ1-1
CASSLQLGTEAFF
TGTGCCAGCAGCTTACAACTGGGGACTGAAGCTTTCTTT
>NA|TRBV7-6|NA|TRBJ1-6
CASRLSPDSPLHF
TGTGCCAGCAGATTGTCACCTGATTCACCCCTCCACTTT
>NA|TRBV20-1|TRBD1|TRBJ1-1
CSGGQGRAFF
TGCAGTGGAGGACAGGGCAGGGCTTTCTTT
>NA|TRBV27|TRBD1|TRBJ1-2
CASSLSRQGAQVYGYTF
TGTGCCAGCAGTTTAAGCCGACAGGGGGCGCAGGTGTATGGCTACACCTTC
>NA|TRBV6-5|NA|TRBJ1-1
CASSYGAVNTEAFF
TGTGCCAGCAGTTACGGGGCGGTGAACACTGAAGCTTTCTTT
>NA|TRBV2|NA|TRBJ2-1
CASSGHSGGGFF
TGTGCCAGCAGTGGCCATAGTGGAGGGGGGTTCTTC
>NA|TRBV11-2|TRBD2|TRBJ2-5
CASSPLTSGSPWEQYF
TGTGCCAGCAGCCCGTTGACTAGCGGGAGCCCTTGGGAGCAGTACTTC
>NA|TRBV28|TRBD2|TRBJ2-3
CASSSPWGRGENTQYF
TGTGCCAGCAGTTCCCCGTGGGGGCGGGGGGAAAATACGCAGTATTTT
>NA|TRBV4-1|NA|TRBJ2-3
CASSQGGFRAGITDTQYF
TGCGCCAGCAGCCAAGGGGGGTTTAGGGCAGGGATAACAGATACGCAGTATTTT
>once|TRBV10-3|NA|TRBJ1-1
CAISGGVDEAFF
TGTGCCATCAGTGGGGGGGTGGATGAAGCTTTCTTT
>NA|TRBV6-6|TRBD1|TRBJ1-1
CASSYGTGRMNTEAFF
TGTGCCAGCAGTTATGGGACAGGGAGAATGAACACTGAAGCTTTCTTT
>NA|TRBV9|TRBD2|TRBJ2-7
CASSRSGIPFSEEQYF
TGTGCCAGCAGTCGTAGCGGGATACCCTTTTCGGAAGAGCAGTACTTC
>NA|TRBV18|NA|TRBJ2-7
CASSPPPAGGEQYF
TGTGCCAGCTCACCTCCCCCGGCCGGGGGCGAGCAGTACTTC
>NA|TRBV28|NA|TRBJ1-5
CASSGNNQPQHF
TGTGCCAGCAGTGGTAACAATCAGCCCCAGCATTTT
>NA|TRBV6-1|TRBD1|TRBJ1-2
CASRWDSYGYTF
TGTGCCAGCAGATGGGACAGCTATGGCTACACCTTC
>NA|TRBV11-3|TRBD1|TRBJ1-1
CASTRDRGQAFF
TGTGCCAGCACCCGGGACAGGGGTCAAGCTTTCTTT
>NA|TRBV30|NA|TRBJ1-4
CAWSGTANEKLFF
TGTGCCTGGAGTGGGACAGCTAATGAAAAACTGTTTTTT
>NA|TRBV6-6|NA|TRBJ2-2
CASSYWTRNTGELFF
TGTGCCAGCAGTTACTGGACAAGGAACACCGGGGAGCTGTTTTTT
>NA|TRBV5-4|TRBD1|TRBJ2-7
CASSLDRVQQYF
TGTGCCAGCAGCCTCGACAGGGTTCAGCAGTACTTC
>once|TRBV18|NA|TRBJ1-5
CASSSRGGDRPQHF
TGTGCCAGCTCATCACGCGGGGGCGATAGGCCCCAGCATTTT
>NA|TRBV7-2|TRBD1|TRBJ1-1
CASRFLDRGTEAFF
TGTGCCAGCAGATTCTTGGACAGGGGAACTGAAGCTTTCTTT
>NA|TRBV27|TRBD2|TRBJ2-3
CASSLGSGAFTDTQYF
TGTGCCAGCAGTTTGGGCAGCGGGGCTTTCACAGATACGCAGTATTTT
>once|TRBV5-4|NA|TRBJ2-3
CASSPGAGYTDTQYF
TGTGCCAGCAGCCCGGGGGCGGGATACACAGATACGCAGTATTTT
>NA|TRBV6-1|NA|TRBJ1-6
CASSGQKWASSYNSPLHF
TGTGCCAGCAGTGGCCAAAAGTGGGCCAGCTCCTATAATTCACCCCTCCACTTT
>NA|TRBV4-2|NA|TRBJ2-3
CASSGVRGGTDTQYF
TGTGCCAGCAGCGGAGTCAGGGGTGGAACAGATACGCAGTATTTT
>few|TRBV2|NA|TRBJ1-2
CASRRQDYGYTF
TGTGCCAGCAGGCGCCAGGACTATGGCTACACCTTC
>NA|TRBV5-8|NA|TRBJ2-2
CASSAAVTGELFF
TGTGCCAGCAGCGCGGCGGTCACCGGGGAGCTGTTTTTT